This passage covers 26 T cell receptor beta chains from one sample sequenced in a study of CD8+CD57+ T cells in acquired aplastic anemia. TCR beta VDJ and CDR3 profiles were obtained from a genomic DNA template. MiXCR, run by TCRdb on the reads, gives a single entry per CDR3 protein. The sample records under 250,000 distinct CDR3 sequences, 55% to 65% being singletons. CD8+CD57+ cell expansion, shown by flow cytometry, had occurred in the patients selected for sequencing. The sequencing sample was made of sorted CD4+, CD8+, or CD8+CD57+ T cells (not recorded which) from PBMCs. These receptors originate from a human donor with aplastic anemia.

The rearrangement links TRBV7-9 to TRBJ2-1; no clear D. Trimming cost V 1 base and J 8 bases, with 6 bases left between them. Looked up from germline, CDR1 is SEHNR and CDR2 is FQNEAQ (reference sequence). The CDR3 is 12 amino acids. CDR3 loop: CASSLGIYEQFF. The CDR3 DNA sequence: TGTGCCAGCAGCTTAGGGATTTATGAGCAGTTCTTC.

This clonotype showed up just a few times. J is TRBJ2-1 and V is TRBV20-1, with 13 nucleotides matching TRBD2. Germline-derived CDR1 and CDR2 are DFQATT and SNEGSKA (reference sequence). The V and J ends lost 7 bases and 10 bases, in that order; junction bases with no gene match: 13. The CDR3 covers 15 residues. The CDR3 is CSGTGGLAGIREQFF. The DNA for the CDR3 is TGCAGTGGGACCGGGGGACTAGCGGGAATCCGGGAGCAGTTCTTC.

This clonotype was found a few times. The CDR3 coding sequence is TGCAGTGCTAGCAATACAGGGATTCTTGCCTATGGCTACACCTTC. Protein: CSASNTGILAYGYTF. The chain recombines TRBV20-1 with TRBJ1-2; TRBD1 is a possible D gene (6 bases). The length of the CDR3 is 15 residues. Germline assignment: CDR1 DFQATT and CDR2 SNEGSKA (reference sequence). V lost 3 bases to trimming and J lost 4 bases, with 18 bases between them.

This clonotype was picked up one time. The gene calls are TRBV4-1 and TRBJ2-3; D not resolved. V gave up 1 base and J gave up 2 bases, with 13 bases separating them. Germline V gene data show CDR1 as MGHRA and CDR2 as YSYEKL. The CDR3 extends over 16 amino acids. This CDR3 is CASSQADGRHTDTQYF. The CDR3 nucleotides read TGCGCCAGCAGCCAAGCCGACGGACGACACACAGATACGCAGTATTTT.

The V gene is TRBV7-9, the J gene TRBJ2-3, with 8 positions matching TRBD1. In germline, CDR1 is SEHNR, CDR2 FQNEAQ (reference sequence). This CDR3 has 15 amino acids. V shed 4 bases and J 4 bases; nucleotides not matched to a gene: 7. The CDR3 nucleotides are TGTGCCAGCAGCTCTGGGGCAGGGGGCCCAGATACGCAGTATTTT. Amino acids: CASSSGAGGPDTQYF.

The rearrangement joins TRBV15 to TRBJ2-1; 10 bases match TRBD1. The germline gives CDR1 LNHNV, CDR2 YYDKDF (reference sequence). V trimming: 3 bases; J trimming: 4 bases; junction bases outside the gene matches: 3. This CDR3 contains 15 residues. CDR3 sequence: CATSSSDRGYNEQFF. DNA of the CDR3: TGTGCCACCAGCAGTTCGGACAGGGGGTACAATGAGCAGTTCTTC.

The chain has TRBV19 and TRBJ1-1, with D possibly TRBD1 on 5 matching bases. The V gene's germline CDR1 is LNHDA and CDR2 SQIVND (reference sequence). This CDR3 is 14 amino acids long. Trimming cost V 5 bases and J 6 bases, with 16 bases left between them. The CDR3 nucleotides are TGTGCCAGTAGTGCGGGACCTTCTTACGCTGAAGCTTTCTTT. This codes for CASSAGPSYAEAFF. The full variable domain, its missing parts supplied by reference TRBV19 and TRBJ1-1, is DGGITQSPKYLFRKEGQNVTLSCEQNLNHDAMYWYRQDPGQGLRLIYYSQIVNDFQKGDIAEGYSVSREKKESFPLTVTSAQKNPTAFYLCASSAGPSYAEAFFGQGTRLTVV.

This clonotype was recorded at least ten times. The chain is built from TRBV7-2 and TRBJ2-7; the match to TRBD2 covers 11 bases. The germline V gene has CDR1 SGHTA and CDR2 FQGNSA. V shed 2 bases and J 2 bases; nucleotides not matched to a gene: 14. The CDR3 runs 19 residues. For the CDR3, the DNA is TGTGCCAGCAGCTTAAATCACGCTAGCGGGGGGCGGCGCCCCTACGAGCAGTACTTC. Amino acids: CASSLNHASGGRRPYEQYF.

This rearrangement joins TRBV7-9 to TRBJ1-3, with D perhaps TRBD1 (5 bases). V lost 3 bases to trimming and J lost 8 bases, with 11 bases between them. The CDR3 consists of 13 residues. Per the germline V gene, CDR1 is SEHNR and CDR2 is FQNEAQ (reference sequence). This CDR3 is CASSFSGGDTIYF. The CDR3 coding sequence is TGTGCCAGCAGCTTCTCGGGGGGAGACACCATATATTTT. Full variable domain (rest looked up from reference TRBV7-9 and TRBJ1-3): DTGVSQNPRHKITKRGQNVTFRCDPISEHNRLYWYRQTLGQGPEFLTYFQNEAQLEKSRLLSDRFSAERPKGSFSTLEIQRTEQGDSAMYLCASSFSGGDTIYFGEGSWLTVV.

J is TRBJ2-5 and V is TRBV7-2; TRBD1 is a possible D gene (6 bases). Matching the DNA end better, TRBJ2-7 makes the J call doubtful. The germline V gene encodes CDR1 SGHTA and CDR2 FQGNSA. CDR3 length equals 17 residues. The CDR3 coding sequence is TGTGCCAGCAGCTTGGGCCTCGACAGGCTGAGACGCTACGAGCAGTACTTC. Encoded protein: CASSLGLDRLRRYEQYF.

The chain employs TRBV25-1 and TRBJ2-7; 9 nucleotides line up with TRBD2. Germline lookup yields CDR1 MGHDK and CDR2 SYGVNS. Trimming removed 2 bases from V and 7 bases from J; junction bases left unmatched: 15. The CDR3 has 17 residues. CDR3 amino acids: CASSEARDSGSHNEQYF. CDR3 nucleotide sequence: TGTGCCAGCAGTGAAGCGCGCGATAGCGGGAGCCACAATGAGCAGTACTTC.

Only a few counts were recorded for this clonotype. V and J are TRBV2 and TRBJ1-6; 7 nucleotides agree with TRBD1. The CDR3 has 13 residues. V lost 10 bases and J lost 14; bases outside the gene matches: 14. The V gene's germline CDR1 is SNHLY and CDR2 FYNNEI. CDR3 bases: TGTGCCATTTCCGGGACAGACAATTCTGCCCTCCACTTT. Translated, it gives CAISGTDNSALHF. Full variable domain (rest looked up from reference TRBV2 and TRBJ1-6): EPEVTQTPSHQVTQMGQEVILRCVPISNHLYFYWYRQILGQKVEFLVSFYNNEISEKSEIFDDQFSVERPDGSNFTLKIRSTKLEDSAMYFCAISGTDNSALHFGNGTRLTVT.

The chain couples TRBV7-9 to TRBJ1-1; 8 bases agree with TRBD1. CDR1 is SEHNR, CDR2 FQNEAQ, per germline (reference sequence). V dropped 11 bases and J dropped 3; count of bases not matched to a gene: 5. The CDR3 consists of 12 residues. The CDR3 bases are TGTGCCGTCAGGGGGCAACACACTGAAGCTTTCTTT. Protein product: CAVRGQHTEAFF.

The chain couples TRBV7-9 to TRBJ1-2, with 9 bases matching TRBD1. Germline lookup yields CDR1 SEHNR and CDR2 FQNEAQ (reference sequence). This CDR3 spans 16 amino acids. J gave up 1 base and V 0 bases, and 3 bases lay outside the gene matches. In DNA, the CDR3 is TGTGCCAGCAGCTTAGCGGGGACAGGGCTTAACTATGGCTACACCTTC. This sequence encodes CASSLAGTGLNYGYTF.

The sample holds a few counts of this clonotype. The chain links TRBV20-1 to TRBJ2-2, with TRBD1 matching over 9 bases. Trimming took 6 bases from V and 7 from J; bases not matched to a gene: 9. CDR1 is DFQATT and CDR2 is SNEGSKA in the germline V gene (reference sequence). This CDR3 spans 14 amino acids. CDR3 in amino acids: CSAPGQGDFGELFF. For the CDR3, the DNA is TGCAGTGCCCCGGGACAGGGTGATTTCGGGGAGCTGTTTTTT.

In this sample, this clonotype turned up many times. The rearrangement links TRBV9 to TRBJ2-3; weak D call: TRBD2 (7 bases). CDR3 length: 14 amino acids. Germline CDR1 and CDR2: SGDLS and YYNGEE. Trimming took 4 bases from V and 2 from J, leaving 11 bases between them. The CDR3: CASSYGGLTDTQYF. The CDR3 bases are TGTGCCAGCAGCTACGGGGGGCTCACAGATACGCAGTATTTT.

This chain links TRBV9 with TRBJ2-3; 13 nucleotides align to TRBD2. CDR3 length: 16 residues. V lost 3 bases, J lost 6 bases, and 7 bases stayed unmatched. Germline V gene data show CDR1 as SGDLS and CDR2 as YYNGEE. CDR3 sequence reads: CASSAGLAGRGDTQYF. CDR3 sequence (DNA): TGTGCCAGCAGCGCGGGACTAGCGGGGAGGGGGGATACGCAGTATTTT.

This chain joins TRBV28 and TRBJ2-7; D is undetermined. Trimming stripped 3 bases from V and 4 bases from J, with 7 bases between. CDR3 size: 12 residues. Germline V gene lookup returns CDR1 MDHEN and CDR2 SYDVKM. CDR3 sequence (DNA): TGTGCCAGCAGTTTGCCGACTTACGAGCAGTACTTC. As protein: CASSLPTYEQYF.

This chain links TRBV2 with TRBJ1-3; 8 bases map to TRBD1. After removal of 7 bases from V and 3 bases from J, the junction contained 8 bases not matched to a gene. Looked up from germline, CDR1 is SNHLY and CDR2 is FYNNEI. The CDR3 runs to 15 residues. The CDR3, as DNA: TGTGCCAGCACAGGACAGGGCGCAGGTGGAAACACCATATATTTT. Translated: CASTGQGAGGNTIYF.

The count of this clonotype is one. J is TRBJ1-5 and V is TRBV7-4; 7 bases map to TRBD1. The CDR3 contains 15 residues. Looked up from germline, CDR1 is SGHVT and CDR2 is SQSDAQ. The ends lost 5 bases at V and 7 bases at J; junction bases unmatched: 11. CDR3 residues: CASSRLTGLGQPQHF. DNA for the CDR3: TGTGCCAGCAGCCGCCTGACAGGGTTGGGGCAGCCCCAGCATTTT. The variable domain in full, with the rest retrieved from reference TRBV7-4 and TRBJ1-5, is GAGVSQSPRYKVAKRGRDVALRCDSISGHVTLYWYRQTLGQGSEVLTYSQSDAQRDKSGRPSGRFSAERPERSVSTLKIQRTEQGDSAVYLCASSRLTGLGQPQHFGDGTRLSIL.

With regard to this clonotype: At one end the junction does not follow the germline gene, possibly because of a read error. As DNA, the CDR3 is TGTGCCAGCAGGTTAGCGGGAGGTAAGGATGAGCAGTTCTTC. It is translated as CASRLAGGKDEQFF. The chain has TRBV12-3 or TRBV12-4 and TRBJ2-1; 10 bases are a match to TRBD2. This CDR3 has 14 residues.

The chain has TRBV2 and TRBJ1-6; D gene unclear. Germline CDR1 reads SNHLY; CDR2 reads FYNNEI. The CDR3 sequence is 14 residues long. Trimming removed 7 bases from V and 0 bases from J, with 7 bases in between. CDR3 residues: CASNWNSYNSPLHF. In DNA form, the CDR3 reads TGTGCCAGCAATTGGAACTCCTATAATTCACCCCTCCACTTT. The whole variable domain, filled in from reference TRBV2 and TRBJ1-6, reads EPEVTQTPSHQVTQMGQEVILRCVPISNHLYFYWYRQILGQKVEFLVSFYNNEISEKSEIFDDQFSVERPDGSNFTLKIRSTKLEDSAMYFCASNWNSYNSPLHFGNGTRLTVT.

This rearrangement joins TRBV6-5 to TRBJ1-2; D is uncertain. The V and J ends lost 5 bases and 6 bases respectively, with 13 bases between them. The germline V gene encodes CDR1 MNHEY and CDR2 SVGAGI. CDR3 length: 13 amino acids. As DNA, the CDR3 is TGTGCCAGCAGTGGAGCAAACTCGGATGGCTACACCTTC. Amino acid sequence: CASSGANSDGYTF.

The CDR3 DNA reads TGTGCCAGTAGTACCCACGGGGCTTGGGAAGCTTTCTTT. Translation: CASSTHGAWEAFF. V usage is TRBV19 and J usage is TRBJ1-1; D may be TRBD1 (5 bases). Looked up from germline, CDR1 is LNHDA and CDR2 is SQIVND (reference sequence). V shed 4 bases and J shed 8 bases, with 14 bases lying between them. The CDR3 covers 13 residues. Looking up the rest from reference TRBV19 and TRBJ1-1 gives the full variable domain: DGGITQSPKYLFRKEGQNVTLSCEQNLNHDAMYWYRQDPGQGLRLIYYSQIVNDFQKGDIAEGYSVSREKKESFPLTVTSAQKNPTAFYLCASSTHGAWEAFFGQGTRLTVV.

The CDR3 DNA is TGTGCCAGCAGCTATGGACAGGGAGGAGGAAACACCATATATTTT. It encodes CASSYGQGGGNTIYF. V usage is TRBV7-9 and J usage is TRBJ1-3, with 8 bases matching TRBD1. Germline V gene data show CDR1 as SEHNR and CDR2 as FQNEAQ (reference sequence). The CDR3 is 15 residues long. V was clipped by 4 bases and J by 4 bases; unmatched bases: 6.

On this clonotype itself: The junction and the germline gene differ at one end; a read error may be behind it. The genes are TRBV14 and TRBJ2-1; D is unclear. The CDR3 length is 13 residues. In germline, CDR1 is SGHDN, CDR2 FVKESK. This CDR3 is CASSPVLNNEQLF. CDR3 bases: TGTGCCTCCTCCCCAGTCCTAAACAATGAGCAGCTCTTC.